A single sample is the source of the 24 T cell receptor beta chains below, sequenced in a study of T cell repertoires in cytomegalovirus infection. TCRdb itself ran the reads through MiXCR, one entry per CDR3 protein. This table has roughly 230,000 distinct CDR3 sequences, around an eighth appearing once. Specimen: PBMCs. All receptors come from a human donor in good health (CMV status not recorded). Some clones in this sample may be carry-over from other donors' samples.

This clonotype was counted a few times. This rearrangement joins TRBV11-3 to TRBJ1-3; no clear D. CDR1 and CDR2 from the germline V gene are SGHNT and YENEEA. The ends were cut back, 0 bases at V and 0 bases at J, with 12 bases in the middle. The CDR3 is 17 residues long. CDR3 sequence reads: CASSLEVGVFSGNTIYF. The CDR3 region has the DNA TGTGCCAGCAGCTTAGAAGTGGGCGTCTTCTCTGGAAACACCATATATTTT.

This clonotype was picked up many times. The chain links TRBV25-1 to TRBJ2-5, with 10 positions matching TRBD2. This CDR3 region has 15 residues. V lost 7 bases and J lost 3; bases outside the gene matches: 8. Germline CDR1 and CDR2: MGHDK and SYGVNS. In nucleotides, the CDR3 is TGTGCCAGCACTATCCCGGGACTAGCGAAAGAGACCCAGTACTTC. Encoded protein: CASTIPGLAKETQYF.

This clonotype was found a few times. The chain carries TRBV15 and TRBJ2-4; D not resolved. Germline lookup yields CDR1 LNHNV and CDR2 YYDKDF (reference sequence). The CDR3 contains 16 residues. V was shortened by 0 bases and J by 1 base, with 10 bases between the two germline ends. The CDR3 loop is CATSRDLVGAKNIQYF. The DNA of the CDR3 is TGTGCCACCAGCAGAGATCTCGTGGGGGCCAAAAACATTCAGTACTTC.

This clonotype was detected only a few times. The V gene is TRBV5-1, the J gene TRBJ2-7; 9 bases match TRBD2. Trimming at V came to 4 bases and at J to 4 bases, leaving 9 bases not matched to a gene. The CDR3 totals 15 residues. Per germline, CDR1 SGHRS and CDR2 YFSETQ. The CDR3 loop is CASSLRPSGDYEQYF. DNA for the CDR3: TGCGCCAGCAGCCTCCGCCCTAGCGGGGATTACGAGCAGTACTTC.

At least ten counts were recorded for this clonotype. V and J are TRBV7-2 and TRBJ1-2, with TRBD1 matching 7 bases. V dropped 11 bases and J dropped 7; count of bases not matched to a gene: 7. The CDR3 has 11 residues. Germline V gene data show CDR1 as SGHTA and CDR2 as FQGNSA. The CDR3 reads CAAYRGGGYTF. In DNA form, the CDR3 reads TGTGCCGCATACAGGGGCGGTGGCTACACCTTC.

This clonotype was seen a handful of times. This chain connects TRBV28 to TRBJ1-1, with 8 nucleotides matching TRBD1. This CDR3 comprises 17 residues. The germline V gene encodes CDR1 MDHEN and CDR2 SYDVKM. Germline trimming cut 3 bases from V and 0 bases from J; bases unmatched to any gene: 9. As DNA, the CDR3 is TGTGCCAGCAGTTTTCATCCAGGGGGCGGAATGAACACTGAAGCTTTCTTT. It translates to CASSFHPGGGMNTEAFF.

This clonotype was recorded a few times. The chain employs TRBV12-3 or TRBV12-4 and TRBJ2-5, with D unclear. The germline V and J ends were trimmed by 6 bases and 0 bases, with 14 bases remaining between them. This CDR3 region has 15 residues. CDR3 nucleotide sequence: TGTGCCAGCAGCTTCCTACACTGGTACCAAGAGACCCAGTACTTC. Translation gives CASSFLHWYQETQYF.

This chain's CDR3 is CASSTLEEQYF. In DNA form, the CDR3 reads TGTGCCAGCAGCACCCTGGAAGAGCAGTACTTC. The V call is TRBV2, the J call TRBJ2-7; D unresolved. Germline CDR1 is SNHLY and CDR2 is FYNNEI. Trimming took 6 bases from V and 7 from J, leaving 10 bases between them. This CDR3 is built from 11 residues.

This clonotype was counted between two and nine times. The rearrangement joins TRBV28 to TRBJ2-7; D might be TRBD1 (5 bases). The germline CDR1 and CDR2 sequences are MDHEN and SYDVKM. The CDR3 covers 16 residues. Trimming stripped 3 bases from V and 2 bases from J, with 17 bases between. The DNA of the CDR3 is TGTGCCAGCAGTTTGTACATGTCAGGGCAAGCCTACGAGCAGTACTTC. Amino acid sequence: CASSLYMSGQAYEQYF.

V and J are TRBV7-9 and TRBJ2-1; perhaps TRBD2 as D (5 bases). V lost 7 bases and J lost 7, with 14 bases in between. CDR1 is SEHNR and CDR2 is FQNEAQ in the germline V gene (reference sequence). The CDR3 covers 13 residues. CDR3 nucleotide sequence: TGTGCCAGCACCCGGGGAGAGATTAATGAGCAGTTCTTC. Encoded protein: CASTRGEINEQFF.

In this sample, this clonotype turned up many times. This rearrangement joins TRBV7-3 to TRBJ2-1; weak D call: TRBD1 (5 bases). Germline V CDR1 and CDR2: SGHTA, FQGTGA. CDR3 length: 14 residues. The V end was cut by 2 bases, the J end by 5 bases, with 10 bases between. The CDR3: CASSLAGRDNEQFF. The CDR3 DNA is TGTGCCAGCAGCTTAGCAGGCAGGGACAATGAGCAGTTCTTC.

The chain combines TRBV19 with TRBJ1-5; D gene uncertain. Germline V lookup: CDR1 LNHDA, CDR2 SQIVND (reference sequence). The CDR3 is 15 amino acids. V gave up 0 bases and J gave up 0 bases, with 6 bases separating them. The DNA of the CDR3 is TGTGCCAGTAGTATAGAACAGTTTAGCAATCAGCCCCAGCATTTT. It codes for CASSIEQFSNQPQHF. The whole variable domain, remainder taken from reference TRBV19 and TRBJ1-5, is DGGITQSPKYLFRKEGQNVTLSCEQNLNHDAMYWYRQDPGQGLRLIYYSQIVNDFQKGDIAEGYSVSREKKESFPLTVTSAQKNPTAFYLCASSIEQFSNQPQHFGDGTRLSIL.

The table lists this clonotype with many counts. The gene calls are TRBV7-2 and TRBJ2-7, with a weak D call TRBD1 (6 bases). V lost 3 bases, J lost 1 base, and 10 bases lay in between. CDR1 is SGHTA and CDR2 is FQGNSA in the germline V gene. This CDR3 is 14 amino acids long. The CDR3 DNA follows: TGTGCCAGCAGCTTTGACAGGATGTCCTACGAGCAGTACTTC. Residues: CASSFDRMSYEQYF. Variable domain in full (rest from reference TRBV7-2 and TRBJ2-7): GAGVSQSPSNKVTEKGKDVELRCDPISGHTALYWYRQSLGQGLEFLIYFQGNSAPDKSGLPSDRFSAERTGGSVSTLTIQRTQQEDSAVYLCASSFDRMSYEQYFGPGTRLTVT.

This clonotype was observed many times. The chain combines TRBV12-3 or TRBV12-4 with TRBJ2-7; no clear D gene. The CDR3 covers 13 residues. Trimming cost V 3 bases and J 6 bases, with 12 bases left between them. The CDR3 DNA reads TGTGCCAGCAGTTTCTTTCTTGGCAGCGAGCAGTACTTC. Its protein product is CASSFFLGSEQYF.

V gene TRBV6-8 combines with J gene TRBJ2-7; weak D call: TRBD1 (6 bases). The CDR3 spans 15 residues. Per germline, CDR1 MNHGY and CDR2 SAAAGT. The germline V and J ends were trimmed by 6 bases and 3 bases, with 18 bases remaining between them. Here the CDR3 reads CASRRQETGDYEQYF. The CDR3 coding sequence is TGTGCCAGCAGGCGTCAGGAGACAGGAGACTACGAGCAGTACTTC.

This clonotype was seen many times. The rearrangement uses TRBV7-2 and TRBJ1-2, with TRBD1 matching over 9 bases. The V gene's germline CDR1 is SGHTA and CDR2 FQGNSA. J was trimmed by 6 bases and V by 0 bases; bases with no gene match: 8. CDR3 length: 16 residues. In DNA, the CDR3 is TGTGCCAGCAGCTTAGCGATTGACAGGGGGATGAATGGCTACACCTTC. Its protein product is CASSLAIDRGMNGYTF. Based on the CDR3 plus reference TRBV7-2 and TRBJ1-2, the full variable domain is GAGVSQSPSNKVTEKGKDVELRCDPISGHTALYWYRQSLGQGLEFLIYFQGNSAPDKSGLPSDRFSAERTGGSVSTLTIQRTQQEDSAVYLCASSLAIDRGMNGYTFGSGTRLTVV.

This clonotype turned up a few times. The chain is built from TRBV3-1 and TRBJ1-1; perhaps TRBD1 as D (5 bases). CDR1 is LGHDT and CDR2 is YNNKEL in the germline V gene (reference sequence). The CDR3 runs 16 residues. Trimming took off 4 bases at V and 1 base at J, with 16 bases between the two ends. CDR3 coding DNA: TGTGCCAGCAGCCCCCGGGGCGGAATCAGGAACACTGAAGCTTTCTTT. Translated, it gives CASSPRGGIRNTEAFF. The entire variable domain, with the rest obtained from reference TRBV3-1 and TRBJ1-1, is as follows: DTAVSQTPKYLVTQMGNDKSIKCEQNLGHDTMYWYKQDSKKFLKIMFSYNNKELIINETVPNRFSPKSPDKAHLNLHINSLELGDSAVYFCASSPRGGIRNTEAFFGQGTRLTVV.

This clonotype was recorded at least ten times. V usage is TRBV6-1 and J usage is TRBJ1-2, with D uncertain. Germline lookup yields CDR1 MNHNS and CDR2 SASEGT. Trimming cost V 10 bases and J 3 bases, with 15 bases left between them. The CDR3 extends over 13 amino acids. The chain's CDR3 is CATSLREDYGYTF. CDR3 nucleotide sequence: TGTGCCACATCTCTCAGAGAGGACTATGGCTACACCTTC.

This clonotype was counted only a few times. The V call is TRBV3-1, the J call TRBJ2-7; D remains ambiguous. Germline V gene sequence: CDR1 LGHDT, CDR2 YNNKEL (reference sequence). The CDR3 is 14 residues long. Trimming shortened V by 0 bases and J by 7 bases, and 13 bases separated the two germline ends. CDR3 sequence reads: CASSQDGPKGEQYF. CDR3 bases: TGTGCCAGCAGCCAAGATGGCCCCAAAGGGGAGCAGTACTTC.

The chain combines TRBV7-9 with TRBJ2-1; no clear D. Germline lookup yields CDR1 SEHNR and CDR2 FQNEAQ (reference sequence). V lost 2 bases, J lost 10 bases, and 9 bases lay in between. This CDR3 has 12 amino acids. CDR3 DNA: TGTGCCAGCAGCTTATGGTCGGAAGAGCAGTTCTTC. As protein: CASSLWSEEQFF. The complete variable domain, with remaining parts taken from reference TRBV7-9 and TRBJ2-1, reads DTGVSQNPRHKITKRGQNVTFRCDPISEHNRLYWYRQTLGQGPEFLTYFQNEAQLEKSRLLSDRFSAERPKGSFSTLEIQRTEQGDSAMYLCASSLWSEEQFFGPGTRLTVL.

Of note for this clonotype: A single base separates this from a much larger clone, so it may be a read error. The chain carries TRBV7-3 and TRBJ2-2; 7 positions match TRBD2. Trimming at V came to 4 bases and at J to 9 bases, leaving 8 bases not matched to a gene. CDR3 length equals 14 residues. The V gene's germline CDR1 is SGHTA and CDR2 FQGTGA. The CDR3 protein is CASSSGLDGRELFF. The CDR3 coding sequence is TGTGCCAGCAGCTCCGGACTAGACGGCAGGGAGCTGTTTTTT.

The CDR3 nucleotides read TGTGCCAGCAACCCCAGTCCGGTACTGATTACGCAGTATTTT. Its protein is CASNPSPVLITQYF. The V call is TRBV6-2 or TRBV6-3, the J call TRBJ2-3; D is uncertain. From germline, CDR1 is MNHEY and CDR2 SVGEGT. CDR3 size: 14 residues. Trimming removed 7 bases from V and 8 bases from J, with 19 bases in between.

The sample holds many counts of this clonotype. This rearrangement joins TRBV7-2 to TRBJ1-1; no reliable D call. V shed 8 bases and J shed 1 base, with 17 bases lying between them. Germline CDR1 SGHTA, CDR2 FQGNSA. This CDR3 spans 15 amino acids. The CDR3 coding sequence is TGTGCCAGCCTTCTAGCGGGCAGTTCGAACACTGAAGCTTTCTTT. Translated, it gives CASLLAGSSNTEAFF.

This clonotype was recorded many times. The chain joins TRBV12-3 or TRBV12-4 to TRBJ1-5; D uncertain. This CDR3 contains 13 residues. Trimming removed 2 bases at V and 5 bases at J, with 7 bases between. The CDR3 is CASSLIGYQPQHF. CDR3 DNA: TGTGCCAGCAGTTTAATCGGGTATCAGCCCCAGCATTTT.